The TCR beta chain described here comes from a study of T cell clonality in common variable immunodeficiency. The germline V gene encodes CDR1 SNHLY and CDR2 FYNNEI. CDR3 length equals 14 residues. The V and J ends lost 4 bases and 5 bases, in that order; junction bases with no gene match: 5. Generated by immunoSEQ multiplex PCR, the TCRdb table keeps only in-frame clones and is missing some. This sample carries 16,000 or so clones, none of them present only once. Regarding this clone: Its antigen is as yet unknown. Coverage ceases 3 residues before the CDR3 finishes, and the germline J gene fills in the end.

General study findings and limits: In common variable immunodeficiency, TCR beta chains reportedly carried fewer deletions and N-nucleotide insertions. CVID subjects showed higher TCRbeta clonality than healthy controls.

The chain combines TRBV2 with TRBJ1-5; 7 nucleotides align to TRBD1. The sequence derives from a human donor with common variable immunodeficiency. The sample was peripheral blood mononuclear cells. CDR3 protein: CASSGEGADQPQHF. The sequenced part of the CDR3 DNA is TGTGCCAGCAGTGGAGAGGGGGCTGATCAGCCC.